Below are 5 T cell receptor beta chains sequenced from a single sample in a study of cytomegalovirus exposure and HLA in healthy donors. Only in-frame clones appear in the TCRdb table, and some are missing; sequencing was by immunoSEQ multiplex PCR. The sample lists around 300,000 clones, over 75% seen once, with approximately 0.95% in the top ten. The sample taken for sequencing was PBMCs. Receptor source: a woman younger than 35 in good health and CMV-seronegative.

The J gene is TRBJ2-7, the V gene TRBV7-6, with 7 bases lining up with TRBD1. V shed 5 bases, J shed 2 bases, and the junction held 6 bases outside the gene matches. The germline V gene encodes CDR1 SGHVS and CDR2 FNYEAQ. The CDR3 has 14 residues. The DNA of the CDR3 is TGTGCCAGCAGCCCCCGACAGGGACCCTACGAGCAGTACTTC. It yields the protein CASSPRQGPYEQYF. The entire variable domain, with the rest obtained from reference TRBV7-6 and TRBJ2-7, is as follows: GAGVSQSPRYKVTKRGQDVALRCDPISGHVSLYWYRQALGQGPEFLTYFNYEAQQDKSGLPNDRFSAERPEGSISTLTIQRTEQRDSAMYRCASSPRQGPYEQYFGPGTRLTVT.

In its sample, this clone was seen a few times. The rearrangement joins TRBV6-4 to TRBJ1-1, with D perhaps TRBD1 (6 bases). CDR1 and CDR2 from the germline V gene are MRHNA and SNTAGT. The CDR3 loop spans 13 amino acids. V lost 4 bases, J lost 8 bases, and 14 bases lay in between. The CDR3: CASSATGPGEAFF. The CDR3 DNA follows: TGTGCCAGCAGTGCGACAGGACCCGGCGAAGCTTTCTTT.

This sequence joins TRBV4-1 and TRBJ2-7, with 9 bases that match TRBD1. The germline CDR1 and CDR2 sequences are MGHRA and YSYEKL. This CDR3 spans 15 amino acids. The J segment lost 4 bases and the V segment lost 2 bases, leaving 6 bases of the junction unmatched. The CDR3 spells CASSQLGTGRYEQYF. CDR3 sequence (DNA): TGCGCCAGCAGCCAACTGGGGACAGGGCGATACGAGCAGTACTTC.

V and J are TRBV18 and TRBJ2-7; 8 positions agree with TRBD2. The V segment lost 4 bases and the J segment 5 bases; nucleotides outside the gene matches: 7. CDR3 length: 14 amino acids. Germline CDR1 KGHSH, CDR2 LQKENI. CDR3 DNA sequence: TGTGCCAGCTCACACGGGACTAGGGGTAACGAGCAGTACTTC. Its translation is CASSHGTRGNEQYF.

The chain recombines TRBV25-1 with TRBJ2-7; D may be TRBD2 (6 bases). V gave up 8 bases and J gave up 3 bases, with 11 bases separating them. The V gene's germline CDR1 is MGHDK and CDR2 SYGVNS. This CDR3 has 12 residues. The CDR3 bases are TGTGCCAGCGGGGACTCCAACTACGAGCAGTACTTC. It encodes CASGDSNYEQYF.